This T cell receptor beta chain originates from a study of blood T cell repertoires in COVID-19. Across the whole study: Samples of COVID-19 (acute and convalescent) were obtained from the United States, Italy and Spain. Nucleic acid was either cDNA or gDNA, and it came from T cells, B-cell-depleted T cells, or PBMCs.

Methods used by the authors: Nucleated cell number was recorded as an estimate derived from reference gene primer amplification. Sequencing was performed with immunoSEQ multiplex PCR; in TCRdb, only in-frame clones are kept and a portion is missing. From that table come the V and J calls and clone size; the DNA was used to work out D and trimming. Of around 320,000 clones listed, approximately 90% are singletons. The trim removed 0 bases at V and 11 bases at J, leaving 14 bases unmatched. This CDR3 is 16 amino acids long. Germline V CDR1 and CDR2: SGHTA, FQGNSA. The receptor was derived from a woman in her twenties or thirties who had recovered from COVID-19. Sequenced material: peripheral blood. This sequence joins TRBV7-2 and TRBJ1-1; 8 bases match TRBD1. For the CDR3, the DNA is TGTGCCAGCAGCTTAGCGCTAGGACAGGGCTTTTTTCGGGCTTTCTTT. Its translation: CASSLALGQGFFRAFF.